This T cell receptor (beta chain) was captured in a study of blood T cells in healthy people across ages. Per individual sample, total RNA of at least 5 micrograms was extracted. This clonotype appeared a few times. Its antigen remains unidentified. Then a second PCR, running roughly 6 to 12 cycles, was carried out with a sample-barcoded 5' primer and a J-beta primer mix. In TCRdb, the 5' RACE reads were re-called with MiXCR into one record per CDR3 protein. The sample consists of about 930,000 distinct CDR3 sequences, 25% to 35% of them appearing once. Study-level findings and limits: Getting older went along with TCR beta diversity per million T cells dropping roughly linearly. It was the long-lived donors that had more naive CD4+ cells and higher diversity than aged donors.

This CDR3 contains 14 residues. Per the germline V gene, CDR1 is SNHLY and CDR2 is FYNNEI. V shed 2 bases and J 3 bases; nucleotides not matched to a gene: 2. These data were also reused for a study on T cells of mothers and their children.

Sequencing was carried out using blood. V is TRBV2 and J is TRBJ1-1, with 8 bases aligning to TRBD1. The TCR sequence derives from a woman between 40 and 55 years old in good health. CDR3 amino acids: CASSETGGYTEAFF. The CDR3 DNA follows: TGTGCCAGCAGTGAAACAGGGGGTTACACTGAAGCTTTCTTT. The complete variable domain, with remaining parts taken from reference TRBV2 and TRBJ1-1, reads EPEVTQTPSHQVTQMGQEVILRCVPISNHLYFYWYRQILGQKVEFLVSFYNNEISEKSEIFDDQFSVERPDGSNFTLKIRSTKLEDSAMYFCASSETGGYTEAFFGQGTRLTVV.